This TCR beta chain was retrieved from a study of T-cell reconstitution after alpha-beta-depleted transplantation in children. Broader study findings: The main origin of T-cell counts and diversity one year after transplant was newly produced T cells.

As to this clonotype: Antigen unknown.

The V and J ends lost 6 bases and 6 bases respectively, with 15 bases between them. The germline V gene has CDR1 SQVTM and CDR2 ANQGSEA. This CDR3 is 13 amino acids long. Preparation of the TCRbeta library was carried out with unique molecular identifiers. TCRdb fed the PCR reads into MiXCR, producing one record per CDR3 protein. This table has 750,000 to 950,000 distinct CDR3 sequences, around 15% appearing once. This material consisted of PBMCs, mostly from graft donor cells, taken 360 days after TCRalphabeta/CD19-depleted stem cell transplant. V and J are TRBV29-1 and TRBJ2-1; tentative D call: TRBD1 (6 bases). This clonotype originated in a male patient younger than 18 who had a stem cell transplant for acute lymphoblastic leukemia, so the T cells may come from the graft donor. The CDR3, as DNA: TGCAGCGTACGTTCCGGGACATTCAATGAGCAGTTCTTC. Its translation is CSVRSGTFNEQFF.